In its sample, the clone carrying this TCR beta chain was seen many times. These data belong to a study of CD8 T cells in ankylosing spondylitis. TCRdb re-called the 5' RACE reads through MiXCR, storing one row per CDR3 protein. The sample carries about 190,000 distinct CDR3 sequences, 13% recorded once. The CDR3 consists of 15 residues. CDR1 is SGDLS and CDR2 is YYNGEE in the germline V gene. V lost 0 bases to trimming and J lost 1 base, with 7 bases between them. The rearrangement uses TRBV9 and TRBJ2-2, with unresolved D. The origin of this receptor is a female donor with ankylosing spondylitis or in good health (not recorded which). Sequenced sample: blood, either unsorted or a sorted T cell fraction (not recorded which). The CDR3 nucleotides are TGTGCCAGCAGCGTAGATGCAAAGAACACCGGGGAGCTGTTTTTT. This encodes CASSVDAKNTGELFF.